This T cell receptor beta chain was sequenced in a study of cytomegalovirus exposure and HLA in healthy donors (dated by TCRdb to 2016 to 2017). For the wider study: In an earlier analysis of 450 to 750 of the donors, around 290 Gb of sequence data and just under 120 million unique TCR beta sequences from some 170 million T cells were reported. An early release that covered fewer than 800 HLA-typed donors contained approximately 300 gigabases of sequencing data and roughly 84 million unique TCR sequences. Of the 300 to 500 genotyped donors, roughly 80% were placed in the genetic ancestry cluster associated with self-reported Caucasian donors. The aim of the study was to test whether cataloging public T cell receptors could identify signatures of past pathogen exposure. The study used immunosequencing to profile the T cell repertoires of approximately 690 subjects and linked those repertoires to cytomegalovirus serostatus. Along with the roughly 700-subject first cohort, a separate validation cohort of over 90 different subjects was used. To predict cytomegalovirus infection status, the study combined high-throughput TCR immunosequencing, statistical association of individual TCRs with disease status, and machine learning. A later analysis re-analyzed previously published TCR beta repertoires from approximately 670 donors and added high-resolution HLA genotyping to study TCR occurrence patterns. Rather than drawing on any new phenotypic data, the later analysis identified candidate immune exposures from TCR beta sequences and the way those sequences occurred across donors. To decide whether each TCR beta V gene segment behaved as functional or pseudogenic, an earlier analysis of some 600 of the donors relied on high-throughput TCR beta sequencing. Donor age, sex, ethnicity and CMV serostatus were collected together with the repertoire data. Genome-wide SNP genotypes for about 65% of the roughly 670 donors were used in a later genetic analysis, which treated that subset as a discovery cohort. Every repertoire in the discovery cohort had been generated on one and the same sequencing platform. HLA typing included class I and class II loci at four-digit resolution. Typing coverage differed by locus: A, B, C, DRB1 and DQB1 were typed in about 629-640 donors, DQA1 in approximately 520, DPA1 in 600 to 610, and DPB1 in 450 to 490. Because of strong linkage in the cohort, roughly 5 DR-DQ haplotypes were treated as single units for association and clustering. On average, around 230,000 unique TCR beta nucleotide sequences were sequenced per donor among 350 to 400 genotyped donors of the cohort, with roughly 18% of those sequences being non-productive.

In the case of this clone: It has no known antigen specificity. The record has no base qualities; no much larger clone is one base away.

The paper as a whole reports these results and caveats: While some public TCRs were present in many individuals, most TCR sequences turned up only very rarely across donors. A further reported finding was that TCR beta sequences accurately predicted the HLA-A and HLA-B alleles for most subjects in the first cohort. A later analysis found that most CMV-associated TCR beta chains appeared HLA-restricted, with HLA associations seemingly driven largely by CMV exposure. Because HLA typing was unavailable for some donors at each locus, only the typed subset was used in association tests. Linkage disequilibrium might explain the correlated functional status among segregating V segments, but an unknown experimental factor could not be ruled out. Some IMGT-functional V segments, including TRBV6-2 and TRBV6-3, could not be told apart with the 87-base-pair reads, so those segments were excluded. A later analysis reported that several top co-occurrence clusters appeared linked to parvovirus B19, influenza, CMV and Epstein-Barr virus. Compared with the approximately 670-donor mean, donors in an Asian-associated ancestry cluster had fewer N-insertions in productive TCRs, according to a later genetic analysis. According to the authors, the approach could potentially be generalized to other disease states and immunological phenotypes. Only TCR beta chains were sequenced in this cohort, and the absence of alpha or paired-chain data limited detectable features. A few of the identified cytomegalovirus-associated TCR beta chains were confirmed in vitro to be specific for cytomegalovirus antigens. The sequencing pipeline was judged likely to have produced a cluster of highly shared sequence variants as a technical artifact. Over 15 rarely observed V segments, including chromosome 9 orphons, were excluded from the earlier analysis of a few hundred of the donors because counts were too low. Broadly in line with IMGT annotations, most TCR beta V segments showed up in productive rearrangements about 90% or about 30% of the time in an earlier analysis of about 500 of the donors. For the cohort, immune exposure information was limited to CMV serostatus. In a later analysis, some 18,000 TCR beta sequences were associated with specific HLA alleles at a false discovery rate of 0.05. A later genetic analysis associated a missense DCLRE1C variant with V-gene and J-gene trimming of TCR beta chains, and an independent cohort replicated the association. The classifier was reported to diagnose cytomegalovirus status with high specificity and sensitivity in both the original and validation cohorts. The presence/absence analyses assumed that sequencing depth was roughly uniform across donors, and that assumption may not be true. The study gave a list of about 150 TCR beta chains associated with cytomegalovirus. In a later analysis, HLA-associated TCR beta chains were found to be more clonally expanded and to have lower generation probabilities than equally common non-associated chains. When HLA alleles, especially DR and DQ, strongly co-occurred, attributing TCR associations to individual alleles was difficult. A later analysis found that TCR association rates varied across HLA loci, with DRB1 alleles showing the most associated TCRs and HLA-C alleles the fewest.

Receptor amplification or capture employed the immunoSEQ multiplex PCR assay. For the multiplex PCR, a mixture combining 60 forward primers for TCR Vbeta segments and 13 reverse primers for TCR Jbeta segments was used. The CDR3 region of rearranged TCR beta genes was amplified from genomic DNA with a multiplex PCR assay. Amplified TCR beta libraries were sequenced as 87-base-pair reads on the Illumina HiSeq System. In the paper's pipeline: A later analysis tallied roughly 76 million unique TCR beta chains across the 700 or so repertoires, and some 10 million of those chains were shared by two or more donors. Raw reads were error-corrected and collapsed into unique sequences with a nearest-neighbor algorithm that merged closely related sequences to remove PCR and sequencing errors. To assign V, D and J gene segments, CDR3 sequences were aligned to IMGT reference sequences. Each retained sequence needed at least a six-nucleotide match to both a V gene segment and a J gene segment. A rearrangement counted as productive if the CDR3 had no stop codons and remained in frame with V and J, and every other rearrangement counted as non-productive. Following IMGT convention, CDR3 was defined as the stretch from the second conserved V-encoded cysteine up to the conserved J-encoded phenylalanine. Sequences without an unambiguous match to a single V gene segment were excluded from the earlier analysis of about 600 of the donors. An earlier analysis of approximately 590 of the donors called V segments functional above 56.7% productive rearrangements and segregating when the between-donor standard deviation exceeded 5%. A statistical classification framework was developed to diagnose cytomegalovirus status using the catalog of TCR beta chain sequences. A later analysis assigned V and J genes by comparing TCR nucleotide sequences with IMGT/GENE-DB human TR gene sequences. Using the TCRdist pipeline, a later analysis assigned CDR3 sequences along with most-parsimonious VDJ recombination scenarios. In a later analysis, every TCR beta chain was defined by the combination of its CDR3 amino acid sequence and its V-gene family, and reads without a unique V-gene family were dropped. To address suspected cross-contamination and a sequencing artifact, a later analysis removed 450 to 700 highly shared, low-generation-probability nucleotide sequences. In a later analysis, a clonal expansion index was calculated for each public chain from normalized within-repertoire ranks of inferred template counts. In a later analysis, generation probabilities were computed with a VDJ recombination model fitted to out-of-frame rearrangements, and the resulting probabilities were checked against IGoR. In a later analysis, TCR-TCR, TCR-HLA and TCR-CMV co-occurrence was scored with hypergeometric tests, and a repertoire-size bias correction was applied to TCR pairs. A later analysis estimated false discovery rates by permuting HLA or CMV assignments 20 times. In a later analysis, co-occurring TCRs were grouped with DBSCAN, and TCRdist sequence similarity was added when clustering was performed within HLA-allele-positive subsets. Repertoires with fewer than 30,000 or more than 120,000 public chains, plus five repertoires with anomalous nucleotide sharing, were excluded from co-occurrence clustering. Imported from immuneACCESS, the table was reduced by TCRdb to in-frame sequences with V and J called. These copies leave out some clones; in studies compared against another copy, an unresolved V gene accounts for under half, and the cause of the remainder is not known. That table furnishes V, J and clone size, whereas the DNA furnished D and trimming. For this sample there are over 75,000 clones; around a tenth appear just once. The top ten clones comprise around 5% of the sample.

The cohort comprised 550 to 700 healthy bone marrow donors. Cohort members were all nominally healthy when sampled, although unrecorded immune exposures were likely present. The donor was CMV seropositive and was included in the group of some 290 seropositive cohort members. A peripheral blood sample was provided by each donor, and peripheral blood mononuclear cells were used for TCR beta sequencing. The Qiagen DNeasy Blood Extraction Kit was used to extract genomic DNA from the blood cell samples. The CDR3 holds 13 amino acids from the cysteine to the phenylalanine. Of all the DNA, just the CDR3 is kept, 39 bases in frame from base 1. For this chain, trimming is 6 bases at the V end and 5 bases at the J end, and the number of junction bases without a gene match is 7. The germline V gene (reference sequence) gives CDR1 as MNHNY and CDR2 as SVGAGI.

The sample taken for sequencing was PBMCs. The V and J segments used are TRBV6-6 and TRBJ2-7, and 7 bases in between align with TRBD1. This TCR was recovered from a man over 45 in good health and CMV-seropositive. The CDR3 region reads CASRIDRAHEQYF. The bases read TGTGCCAGCAGGATCGACAGGGCCCACGAGCAGTACTTC.